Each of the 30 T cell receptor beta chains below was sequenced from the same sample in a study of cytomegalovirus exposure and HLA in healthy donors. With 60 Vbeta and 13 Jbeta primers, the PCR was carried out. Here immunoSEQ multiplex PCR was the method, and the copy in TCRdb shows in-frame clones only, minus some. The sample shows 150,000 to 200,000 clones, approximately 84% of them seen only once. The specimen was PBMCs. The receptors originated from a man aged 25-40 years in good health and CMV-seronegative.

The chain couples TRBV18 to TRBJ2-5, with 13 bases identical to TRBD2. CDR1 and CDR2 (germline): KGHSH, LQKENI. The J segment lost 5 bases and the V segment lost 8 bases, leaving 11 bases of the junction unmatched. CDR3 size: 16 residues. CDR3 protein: CASTRTSGGDMETQYF. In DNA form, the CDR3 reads TGTGCCAGCACGAGAACTAGCGGGGGGGACATGGAGACCCAGTACTTC.

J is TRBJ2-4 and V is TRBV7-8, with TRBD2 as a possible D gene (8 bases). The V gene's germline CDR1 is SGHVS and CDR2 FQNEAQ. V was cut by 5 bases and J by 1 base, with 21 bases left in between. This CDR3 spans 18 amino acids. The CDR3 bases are TGTGCCAGCAGCGCCCTGACGACAGGGACTAGGGCCAAAAACATTCAGTACTTC. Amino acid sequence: CASSALTTGTRAKNIQYF.

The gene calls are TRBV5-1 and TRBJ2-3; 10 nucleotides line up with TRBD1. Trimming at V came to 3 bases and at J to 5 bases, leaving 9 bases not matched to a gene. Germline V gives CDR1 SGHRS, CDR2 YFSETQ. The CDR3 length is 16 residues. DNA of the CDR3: TGCGCCAGCAGCTCGCCGGGACAGGGGAAATTAGATACGCAGTATTTT. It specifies CASSSPGQGKLDTQYF.

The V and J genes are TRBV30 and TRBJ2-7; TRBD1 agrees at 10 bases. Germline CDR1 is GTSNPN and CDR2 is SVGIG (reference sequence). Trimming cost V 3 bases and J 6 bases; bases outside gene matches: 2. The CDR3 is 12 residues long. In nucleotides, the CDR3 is TGTGCCTGGAGGAGACAGGGGGCCGAGCAGTACTTC. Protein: CAWRRQGAEQYF.

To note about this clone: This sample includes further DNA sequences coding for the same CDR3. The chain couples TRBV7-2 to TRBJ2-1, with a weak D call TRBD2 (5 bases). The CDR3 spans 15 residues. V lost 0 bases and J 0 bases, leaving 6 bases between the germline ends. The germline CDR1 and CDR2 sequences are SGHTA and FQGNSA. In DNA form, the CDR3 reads TGTGCCAGCAGCTTAGCGGGGAGCTCCTACAATGAGCAGTTCTTC. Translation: CASSLAGSSYNEQFF.

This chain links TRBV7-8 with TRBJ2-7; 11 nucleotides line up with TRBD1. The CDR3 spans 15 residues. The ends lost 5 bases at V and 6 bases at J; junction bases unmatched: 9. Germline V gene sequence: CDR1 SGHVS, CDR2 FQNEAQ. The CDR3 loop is CASSRTGGVSGEQYF. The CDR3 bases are TGTGCCAGCAGCCGGACAGGGGGCGTCTCCGGCGAGCAGTACTTC.

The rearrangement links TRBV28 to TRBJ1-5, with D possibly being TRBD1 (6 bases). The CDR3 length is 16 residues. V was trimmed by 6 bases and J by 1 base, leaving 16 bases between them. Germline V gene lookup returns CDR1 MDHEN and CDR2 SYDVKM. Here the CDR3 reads CASSYFYRESNQPQHF. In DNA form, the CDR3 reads TGTGCCAGCAGCTATTTTTACAGGGAGAGCAATCAGCCCCAGCATTTT. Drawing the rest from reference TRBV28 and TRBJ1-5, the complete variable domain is DVKVTQSSRYLVKRTGEKVFLECVQDMDHENMFWYRQDPGLGLRLIYFSYDVKMKEKGDIPEGYSVSREKKERFSLILESASTNQTSMYLCASSYFYRESNQPQHFGDGTRLSIL.

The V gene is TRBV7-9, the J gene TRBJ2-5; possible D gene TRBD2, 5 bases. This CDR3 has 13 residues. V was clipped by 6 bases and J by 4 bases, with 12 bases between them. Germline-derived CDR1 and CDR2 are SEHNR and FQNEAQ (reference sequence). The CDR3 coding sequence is TGTGCCAGCAGAAAGGCGGCGGGAGAGACCCAGTACTTC. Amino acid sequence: CASRKAAGETQYF.

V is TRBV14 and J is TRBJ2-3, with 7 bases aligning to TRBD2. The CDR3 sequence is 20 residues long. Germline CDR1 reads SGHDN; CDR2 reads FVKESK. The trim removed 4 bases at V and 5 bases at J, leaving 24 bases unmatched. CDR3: CASSPGWRKPGRASVDTQYF. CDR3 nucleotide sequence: TGTGCCAGCAGCCCGGGGTGGCGAAAGCCAGGGAGGGCCTCGGTAGATACGCAGTATTTT.

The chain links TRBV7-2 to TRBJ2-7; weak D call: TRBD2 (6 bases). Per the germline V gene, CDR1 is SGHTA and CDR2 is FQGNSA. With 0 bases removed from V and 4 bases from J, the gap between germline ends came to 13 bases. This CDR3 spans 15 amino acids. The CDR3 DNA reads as TGTGCCAGCAGCTTAGCGCCAGCGGGCGGGTACGAGCAGTACTTC. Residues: CASSLAPAGGYEQYF.

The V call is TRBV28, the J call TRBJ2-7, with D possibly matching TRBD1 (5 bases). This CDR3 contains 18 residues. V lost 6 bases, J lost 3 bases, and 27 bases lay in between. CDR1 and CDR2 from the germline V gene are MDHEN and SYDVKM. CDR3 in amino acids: CASSAMVAVTRVLYEQYF. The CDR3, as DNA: TGTGCCAGCAGCGCAATGGTAGCTGTGACCAGGGTCCTCTACGAGCAGTACTTC.

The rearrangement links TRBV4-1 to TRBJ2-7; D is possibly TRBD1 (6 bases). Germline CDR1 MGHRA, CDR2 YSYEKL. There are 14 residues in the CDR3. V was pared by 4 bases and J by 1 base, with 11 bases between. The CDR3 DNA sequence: TGCGCCAGCAGCCTGAGACAGGCATCCTACGAGCAGTACTTC. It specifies CASSLRQASYEQYF.

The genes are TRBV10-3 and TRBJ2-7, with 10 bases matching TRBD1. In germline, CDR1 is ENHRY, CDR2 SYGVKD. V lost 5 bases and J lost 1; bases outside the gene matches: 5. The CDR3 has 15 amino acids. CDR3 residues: CAISSDRGLSYEQYF. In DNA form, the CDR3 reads TGTGCCATCAGTTCGGACAGGGGGTTATCCTACGAGCAGTACTTC.

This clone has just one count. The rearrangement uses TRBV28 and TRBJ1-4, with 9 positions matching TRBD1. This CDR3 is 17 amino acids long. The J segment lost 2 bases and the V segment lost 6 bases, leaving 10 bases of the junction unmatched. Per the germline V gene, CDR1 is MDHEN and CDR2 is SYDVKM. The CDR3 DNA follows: TGTGCCAGCAGGGCTAACAGGGGGCGAGCGACTAATGAAAAACTGTTTTTT. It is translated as CASRANRGRATNEKLFF.

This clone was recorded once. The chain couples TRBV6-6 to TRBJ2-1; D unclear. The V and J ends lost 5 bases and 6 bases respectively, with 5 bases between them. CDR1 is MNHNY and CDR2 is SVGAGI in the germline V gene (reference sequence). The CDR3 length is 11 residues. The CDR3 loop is CASSPLNEQFF. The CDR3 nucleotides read TGTGCCAGCAGTCCTCTCAATGAGCAGTTCTTC.

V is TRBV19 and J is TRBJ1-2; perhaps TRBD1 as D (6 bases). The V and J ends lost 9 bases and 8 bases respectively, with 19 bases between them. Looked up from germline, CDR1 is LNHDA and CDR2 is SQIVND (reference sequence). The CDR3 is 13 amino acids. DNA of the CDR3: TGTGCCAGCACATCTGGGACATGGGTGGGCTACACCTTC. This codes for CASTSGTWVGYTF.

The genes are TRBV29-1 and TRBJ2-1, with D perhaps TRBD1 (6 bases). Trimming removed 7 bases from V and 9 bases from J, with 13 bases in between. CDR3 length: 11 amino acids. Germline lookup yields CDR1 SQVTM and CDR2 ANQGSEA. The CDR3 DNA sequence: TGCAGCGGAACAGGGAACTCTGAGCAGTTCTTC. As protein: CSGTGNSEQFF.

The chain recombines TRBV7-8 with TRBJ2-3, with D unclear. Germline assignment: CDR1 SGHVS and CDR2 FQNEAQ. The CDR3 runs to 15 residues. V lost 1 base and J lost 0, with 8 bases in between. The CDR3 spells CASSLGQWSTDTQYF. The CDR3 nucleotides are TGTGCCAGCAGCTTAGGACAATGGAGCACAGATACGCAGTATTTT.

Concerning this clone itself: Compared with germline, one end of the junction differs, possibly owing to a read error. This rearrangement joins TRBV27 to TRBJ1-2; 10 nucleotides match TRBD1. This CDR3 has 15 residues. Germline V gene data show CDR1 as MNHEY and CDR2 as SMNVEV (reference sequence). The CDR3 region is CASSPYAGTGAGHTF. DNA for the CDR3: TGTGCCAGCAGTCCCTACGCCGGGACAGGGGCTGGCCACACCTTC.

CDR3 region: CASSQKRDSYNEQFF. The CDR3, as DNA: TGCGCCAGCAGCCAAAAGCGGGACTCCTACAATGAGCAGTTCTTC. This chain uses TRBV4-3 with TRBJ2-1; TRBD2 agrees at 7 bases. CDR3 length equals 15 residues. CDR1 is LGHNA, CDR2 YSLEER, per germline. Trimming at V came to 2 bases and at J to 0 bases, leaving 1 base not matched to a gene.

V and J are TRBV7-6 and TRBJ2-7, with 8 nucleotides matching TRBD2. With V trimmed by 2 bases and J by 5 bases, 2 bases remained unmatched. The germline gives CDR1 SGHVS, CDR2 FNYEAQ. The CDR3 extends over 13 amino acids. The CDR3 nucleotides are TGTGCCAGCAGCTTAACGGGGGGGGACGAGCAGTACTTC. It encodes CASSLTGGDEQYF.

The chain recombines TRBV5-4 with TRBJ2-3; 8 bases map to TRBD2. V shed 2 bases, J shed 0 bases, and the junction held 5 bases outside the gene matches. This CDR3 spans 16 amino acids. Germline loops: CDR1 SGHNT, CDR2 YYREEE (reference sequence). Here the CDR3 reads CASSFGGRSSTDTQYF. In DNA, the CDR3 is TGTGCCAGCAGCTTTGGCGGGAGGTCTAGCACAGATACGCAGTATTTT.

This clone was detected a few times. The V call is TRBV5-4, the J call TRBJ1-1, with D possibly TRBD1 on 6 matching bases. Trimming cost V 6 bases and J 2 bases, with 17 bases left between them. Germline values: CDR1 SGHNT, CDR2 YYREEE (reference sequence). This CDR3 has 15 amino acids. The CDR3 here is CASKRQVEANTEAFF. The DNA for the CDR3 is TGTGCCAGCAAGAGACAGGTTGAGGCTAACACTGAAGCTTTCTTT.

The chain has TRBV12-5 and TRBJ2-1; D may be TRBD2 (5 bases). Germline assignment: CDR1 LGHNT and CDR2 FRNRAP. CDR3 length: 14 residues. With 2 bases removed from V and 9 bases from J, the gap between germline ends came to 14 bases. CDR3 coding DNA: TGTGCTAGTGGTTTGACCATGGAGGACGGTGAGCAGTTCTTC. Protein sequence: CASGLTMEDGEQFF. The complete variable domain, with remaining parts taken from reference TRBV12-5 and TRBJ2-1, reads DARVTQTPRHKVTEMGQEVTMRCQPILGHNTVFWYRQTMMQGLELLAYFRNRAPLDDSGMPKDRFSAEMPDATLATLKIQPSEPRDSAVYFCASGLTMEDGEQFFGPGTRLTVL.

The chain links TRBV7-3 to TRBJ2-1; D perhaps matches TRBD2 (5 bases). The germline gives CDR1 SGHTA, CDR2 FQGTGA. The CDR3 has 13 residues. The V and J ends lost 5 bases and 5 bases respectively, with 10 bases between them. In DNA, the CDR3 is TGTGCCAGCAGCCTTAGCGCTAACAATGAGCAGTTCTTC. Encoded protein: CASSLSANNEQFF.

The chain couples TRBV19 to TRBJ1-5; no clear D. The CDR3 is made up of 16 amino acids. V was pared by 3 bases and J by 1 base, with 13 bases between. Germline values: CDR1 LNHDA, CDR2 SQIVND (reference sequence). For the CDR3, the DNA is TGTGCCAGTAGTATCCCATCAGTTGTGAGCAATCAGCCCCAGCATTTT. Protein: CASSIPSVVSNQPQHF. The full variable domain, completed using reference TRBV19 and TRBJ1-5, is DGGITQSPKYLFRKEGQNVTLSCEQNLNHDAMYWYRQDPGQGLRLIYYSQIVNDFQKGDIAEGYSVSREKKESFPLTVTSAQKNPTAFYLCASSIPSVVSNQPQHFGDGTRLSIL.

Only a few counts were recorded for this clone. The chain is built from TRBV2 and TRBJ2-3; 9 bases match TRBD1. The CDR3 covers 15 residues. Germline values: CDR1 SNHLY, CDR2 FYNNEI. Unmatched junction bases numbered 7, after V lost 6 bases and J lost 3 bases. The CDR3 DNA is TGTGCCAGCAGAGAAACAGGGGGCGGGACAGATACGCAGTATTTT. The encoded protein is CASRETGGGTDTQYF.

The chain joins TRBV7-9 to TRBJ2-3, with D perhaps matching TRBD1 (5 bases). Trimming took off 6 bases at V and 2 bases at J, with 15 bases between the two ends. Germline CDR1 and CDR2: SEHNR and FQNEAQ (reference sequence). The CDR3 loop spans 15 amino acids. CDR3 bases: TGTGCCAGCAGGCACGCAGGGTATTACACAGATACGCAGTATTTT. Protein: CASRHAGYYTDTQYF.

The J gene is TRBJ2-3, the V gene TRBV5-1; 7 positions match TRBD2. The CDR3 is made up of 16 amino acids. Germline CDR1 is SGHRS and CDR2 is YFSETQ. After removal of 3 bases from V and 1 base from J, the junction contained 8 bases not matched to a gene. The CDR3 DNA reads TGCGCCAGCAGCTCTCAAAGGACTAGGGGCACAGATACGCAGTATTTT. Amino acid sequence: CASSSQRTRGTDTQYF.

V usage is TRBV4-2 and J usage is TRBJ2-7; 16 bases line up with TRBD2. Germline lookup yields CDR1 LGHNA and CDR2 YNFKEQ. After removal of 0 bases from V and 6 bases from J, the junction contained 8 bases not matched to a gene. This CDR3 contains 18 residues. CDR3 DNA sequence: TGTGCCAGCAGCCAAGAGGGTACGGGACTAGCGGGGGGGGGCGAGCAGTACTTC. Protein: CASSQEGTGLAGGGEQYF.